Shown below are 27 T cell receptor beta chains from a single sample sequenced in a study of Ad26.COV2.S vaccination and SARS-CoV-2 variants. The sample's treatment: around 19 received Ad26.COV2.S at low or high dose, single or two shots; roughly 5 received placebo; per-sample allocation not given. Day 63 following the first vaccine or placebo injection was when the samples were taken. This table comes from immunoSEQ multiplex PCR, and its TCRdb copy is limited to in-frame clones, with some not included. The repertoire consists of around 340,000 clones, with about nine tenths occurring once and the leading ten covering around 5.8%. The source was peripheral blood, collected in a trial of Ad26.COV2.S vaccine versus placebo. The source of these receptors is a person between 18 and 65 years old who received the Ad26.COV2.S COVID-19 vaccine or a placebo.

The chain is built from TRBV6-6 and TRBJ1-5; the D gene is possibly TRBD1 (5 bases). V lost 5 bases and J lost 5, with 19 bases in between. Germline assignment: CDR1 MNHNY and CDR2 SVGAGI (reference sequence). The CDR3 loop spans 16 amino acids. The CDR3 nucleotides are TGTGCCAGCAGTACGAACACCGGGACGGAATATCAGCCCCAGCATTTT. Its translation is CASSTNTGTEYQPQHF.

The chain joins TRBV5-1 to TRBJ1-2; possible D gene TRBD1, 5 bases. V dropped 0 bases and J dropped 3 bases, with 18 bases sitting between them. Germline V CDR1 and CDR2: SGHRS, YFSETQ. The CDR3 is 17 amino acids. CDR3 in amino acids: CASSLGTSVGTDYGYTF. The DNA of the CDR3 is TGCGCCAGCAGCTTGGGGACTTCCGTAGGGACGGACTATGGCTACACCTTC. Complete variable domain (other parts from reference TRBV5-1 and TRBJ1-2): KAGVTQTPRYLIKTRGQQVTLSCSPISGHRSVSWYQQTPGQGLQFLFEYFSETQRNKGNFPGRFSGRQFSNSRSEMNVSTLELGDSALYLCASSLGTSVGTDYGYTFGSGTRLTVV.

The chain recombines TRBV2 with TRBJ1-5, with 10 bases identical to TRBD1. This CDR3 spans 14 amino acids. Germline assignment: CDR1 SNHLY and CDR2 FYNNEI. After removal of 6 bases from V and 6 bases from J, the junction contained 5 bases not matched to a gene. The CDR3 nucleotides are TGTGCCAGCAGGGCGGACAGGGGGATTCAGCCCCAGCATTTT. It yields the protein CASRADRGIQPQHF.

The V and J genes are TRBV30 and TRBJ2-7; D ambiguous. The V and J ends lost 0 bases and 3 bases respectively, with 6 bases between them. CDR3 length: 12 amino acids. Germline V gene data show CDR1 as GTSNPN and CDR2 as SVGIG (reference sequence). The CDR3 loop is CAWSVDFYEQYF. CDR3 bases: TGTGCCTGGAGTGTAGATTTCTACGAGCAGTACTTC.

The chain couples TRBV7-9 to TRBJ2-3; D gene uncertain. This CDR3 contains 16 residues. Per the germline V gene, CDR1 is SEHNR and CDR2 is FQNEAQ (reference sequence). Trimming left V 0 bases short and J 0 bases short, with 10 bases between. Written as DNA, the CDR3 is TGTGCCAGCAGCTTAGCGACGGACCCTAGCACAGATACGCAGTATTTT. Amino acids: CASSLATDPSTDTQYF.

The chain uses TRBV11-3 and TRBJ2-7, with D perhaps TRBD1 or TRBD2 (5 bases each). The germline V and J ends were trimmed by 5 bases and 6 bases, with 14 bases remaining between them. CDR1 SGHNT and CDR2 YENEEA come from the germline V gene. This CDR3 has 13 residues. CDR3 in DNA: TGTGCCAGCAGCCGGGACGGACCTTCCGAGCAGTACTTC. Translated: CASSRDGPSEQYF.

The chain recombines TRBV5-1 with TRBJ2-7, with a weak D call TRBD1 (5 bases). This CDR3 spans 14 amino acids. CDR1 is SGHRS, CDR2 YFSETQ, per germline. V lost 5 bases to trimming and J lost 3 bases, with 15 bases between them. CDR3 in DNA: TGCGCCAGCAGAAGCCTCACACAGGTCTACGAGCAGTACTTC. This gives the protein CASRSLTQVYEQYF.

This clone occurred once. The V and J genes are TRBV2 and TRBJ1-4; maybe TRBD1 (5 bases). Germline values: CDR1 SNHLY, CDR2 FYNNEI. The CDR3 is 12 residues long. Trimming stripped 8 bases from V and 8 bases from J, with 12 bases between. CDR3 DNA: TGTGCCAGCGGGGCAGCCGAGGAAAAACTGTTTTTT. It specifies CASGAAEEKLFF.

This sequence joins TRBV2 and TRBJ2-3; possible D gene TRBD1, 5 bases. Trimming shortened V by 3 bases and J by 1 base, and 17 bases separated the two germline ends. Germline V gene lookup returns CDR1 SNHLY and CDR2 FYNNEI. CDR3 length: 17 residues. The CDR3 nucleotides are TGTGCCAGCAGTGATACCCTGGCAGGGCCCCGCACAGATACGCAGTATTTT. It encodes CASSDTLAGPRTDTQYF. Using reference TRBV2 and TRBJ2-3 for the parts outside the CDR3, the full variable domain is EPEVTQTPSHQVTQMGQEVILRCVPISNHLYFYWYRQILGQKVEFLVSFYNNEISEKSEIFDDQFSVERPDGSNFTLKIRSTKLEDSAMYFCASSDTLAGPRTDTQYFGPGTRLTVL.

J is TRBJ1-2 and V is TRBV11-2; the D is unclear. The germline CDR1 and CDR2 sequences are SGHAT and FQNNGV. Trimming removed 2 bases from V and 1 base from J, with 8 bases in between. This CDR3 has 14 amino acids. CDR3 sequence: CASSLQLFNYGYTF. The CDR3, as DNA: TGTGCCAGCAGCTTACAATTGTTTAACTATGGCTACACCTTC.

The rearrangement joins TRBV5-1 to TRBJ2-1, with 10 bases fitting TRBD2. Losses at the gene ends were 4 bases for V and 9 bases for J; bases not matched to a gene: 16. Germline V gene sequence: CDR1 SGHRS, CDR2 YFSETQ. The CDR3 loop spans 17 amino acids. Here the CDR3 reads CASSPWGASGSYSEQFF. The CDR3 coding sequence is TGCGCCAGCAGCCCCTGGGGGGCTAGCGGGAGTTATAGTGAGCAGTTCTTC.

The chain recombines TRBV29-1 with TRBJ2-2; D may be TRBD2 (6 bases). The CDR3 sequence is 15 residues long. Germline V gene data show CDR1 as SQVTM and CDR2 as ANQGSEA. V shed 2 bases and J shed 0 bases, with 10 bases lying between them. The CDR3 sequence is CSVESGATNTGELFF. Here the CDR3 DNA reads TGCAGCGTTGAATCGGGAGCCACGAACACCGGGGAGCTGTTTTTT.

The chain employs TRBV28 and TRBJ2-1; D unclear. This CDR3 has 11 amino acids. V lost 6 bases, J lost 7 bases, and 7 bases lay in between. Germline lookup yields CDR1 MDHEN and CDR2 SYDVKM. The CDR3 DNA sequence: TGTGCCAGCAGCCTGGAAAATGAGCAGTTCTTC. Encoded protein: CASSLENEQFF.

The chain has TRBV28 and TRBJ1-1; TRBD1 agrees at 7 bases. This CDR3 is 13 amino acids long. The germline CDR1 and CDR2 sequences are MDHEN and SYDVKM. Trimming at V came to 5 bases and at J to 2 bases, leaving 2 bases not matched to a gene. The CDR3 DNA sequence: TGTGCCAGCAGTCACAGGGGTAACACTGAAGCTTTCTTT. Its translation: CASSHRGNTEAFF.

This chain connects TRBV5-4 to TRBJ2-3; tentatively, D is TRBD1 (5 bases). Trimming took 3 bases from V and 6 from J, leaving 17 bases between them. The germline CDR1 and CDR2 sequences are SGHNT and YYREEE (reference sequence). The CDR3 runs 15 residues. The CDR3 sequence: CASSSPGLEMDTQYF. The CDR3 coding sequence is TGTGCCAGCAGCTCCCCAGGGCTAGAGATGGATACGCAGTATTTT.

The DNA for the CDR3 is TGTGCCAGCAGACCTGACCGGACAGCGAACACTGAAGCTTTCTTT. Amino acid sequence: CASRPDRTANTEAFF. The chain employs TRBV28 and TRBJ1-1, with D perhaps matching TRBD1 (6 bases). Between the trimmed V and J ends, which lost 6 bases and 1 base, there was a span of 15 bases. CDR3 length: 15 residues. The germline gives CDR1 MDHEN, CDR2 SYDVKM. The complete variable domain, with remaining parts taken from reference TRBV28 and TRBJ1-1, reads DVKVTQSSRYLVKRTGEKVFLECVQDMDHENMFWYRQDPGLGLRLIYFSYDVKMKEKGDIPEGYSVSREKKERFSLILESASTNQTSMYLCASRPDRTANTEAFFGQGTRLTVV.

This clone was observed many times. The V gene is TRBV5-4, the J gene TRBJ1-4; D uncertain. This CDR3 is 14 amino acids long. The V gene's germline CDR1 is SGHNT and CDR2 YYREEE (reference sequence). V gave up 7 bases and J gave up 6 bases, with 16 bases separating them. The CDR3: CASSSGGLDEKLFF. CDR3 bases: TGTGCCAGCTCTTCGGGTGGATTGGATGAAAAACTGTTTTTT.

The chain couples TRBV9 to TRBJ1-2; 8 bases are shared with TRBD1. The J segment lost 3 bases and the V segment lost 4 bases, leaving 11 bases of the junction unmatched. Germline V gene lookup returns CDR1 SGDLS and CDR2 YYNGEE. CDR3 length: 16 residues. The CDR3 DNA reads TGTGCCAGCAGCCTTCTGCAGGGGGCTTCGGACTATGGCTACACCTTC. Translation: CASSLLQGASDYGYTF.

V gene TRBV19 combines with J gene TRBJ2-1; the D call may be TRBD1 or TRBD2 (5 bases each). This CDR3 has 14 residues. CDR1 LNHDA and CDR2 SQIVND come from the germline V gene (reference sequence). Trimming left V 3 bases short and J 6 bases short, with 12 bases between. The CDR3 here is CASSIGGMGNEQFF. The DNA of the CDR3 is TGTGCCAGTAGTATTGGGGGTATGGGCAATGAGCAGTTCTTC.

CDR3 in DNA: TGTGCCATCAGTGAAAGGGCTGCAAATGAAAAACTGTTTTTT. This translates into CAISERAANEKLFF. The chain uses TRBV10-3 and TRBJ1-4; D remains unclear. CDR1 is ENHRY and CDR2 is SYGVKD in the germline V gene. The CDR3 spans 14 residues. The V end lost 3 bases, the J end lost 5 bases, and 10 bases lay between the germline ends.

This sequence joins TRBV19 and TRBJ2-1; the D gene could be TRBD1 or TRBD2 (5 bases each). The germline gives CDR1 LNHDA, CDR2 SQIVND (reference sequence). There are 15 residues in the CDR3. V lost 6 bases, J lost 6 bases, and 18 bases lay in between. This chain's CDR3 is CASSTMGVGPNEQFF. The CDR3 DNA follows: TGTGCCAGTAGCACTATGGGAGTGGGACCCAATGAGCAGTTCTTC. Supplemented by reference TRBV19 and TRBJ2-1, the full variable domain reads DGGITQSPKYLFRKEGQNVTLSCEQNLNHDAMYWYRQDPGQGLRLIYYSQIVNDFQKGDIAEGYSVSREKKESFPLTVTSAQKNPTAFYLCASSTMGVGPNEQFFGPGTRLTVL.

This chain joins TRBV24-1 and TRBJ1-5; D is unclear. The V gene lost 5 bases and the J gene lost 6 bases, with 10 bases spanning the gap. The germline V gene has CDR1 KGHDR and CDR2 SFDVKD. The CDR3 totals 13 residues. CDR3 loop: CATSAMDGQPQHF. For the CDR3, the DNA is TGTGCCACCAGTGCCATGGACGGTCAGCCCCAGCATTTT.

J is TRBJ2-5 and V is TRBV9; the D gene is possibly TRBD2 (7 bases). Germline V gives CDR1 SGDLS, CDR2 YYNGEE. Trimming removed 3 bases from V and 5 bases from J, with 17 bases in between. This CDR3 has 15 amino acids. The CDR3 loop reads CASSETEGGLETQYF. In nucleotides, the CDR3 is TGTGCCAGCAGCGAGACGGAGGGGGGGCTGGAGACCCAGTACTTC.

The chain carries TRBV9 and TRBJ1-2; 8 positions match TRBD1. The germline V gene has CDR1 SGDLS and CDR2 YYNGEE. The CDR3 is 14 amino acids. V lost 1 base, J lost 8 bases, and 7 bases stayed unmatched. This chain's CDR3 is CASSVLGTGQGYTF. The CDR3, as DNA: TGTGCCAGCAGCGTATTAGGGACAGGTCAGGGCTACACCTTC. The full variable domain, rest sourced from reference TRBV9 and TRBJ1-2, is DSGVTQTPKHLITATGQRVTLRCSPRSGDLSVYWYQQSLDQGLQFLIQYYNGEERAKGNILERFSAQQFPDLHSELNLSSLELGDSALYFCASSVLGTGQGYTFGSGTRLTVV.

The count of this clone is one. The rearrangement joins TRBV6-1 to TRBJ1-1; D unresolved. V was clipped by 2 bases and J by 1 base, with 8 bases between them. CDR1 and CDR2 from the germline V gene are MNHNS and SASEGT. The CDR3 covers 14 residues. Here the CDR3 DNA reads TGTGCCAGCAGTGAAACGTACAAGAACACTGAAGCTTTCTTT. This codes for CASSETYKNTEAFF.

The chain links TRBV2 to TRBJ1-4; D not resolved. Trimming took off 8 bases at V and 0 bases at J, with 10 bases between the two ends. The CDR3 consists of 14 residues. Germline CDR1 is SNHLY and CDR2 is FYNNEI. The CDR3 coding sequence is TGTGCCAGCCTGGGGAGTGCAACTAATGAAAAACTGTTTTTT. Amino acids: CASLGSATNEKLFF. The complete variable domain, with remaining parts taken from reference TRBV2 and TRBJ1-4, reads EPEVTQTPSHQVTQMGQEVILRCVPISNHLYFYWYRQILGQKVEFLVSFYNNEISEKSEIFDDQFSVERPDGSNFTLKIRSTKLEDSAMYFCASLGSATNEKLFFGSGTQLSVL.

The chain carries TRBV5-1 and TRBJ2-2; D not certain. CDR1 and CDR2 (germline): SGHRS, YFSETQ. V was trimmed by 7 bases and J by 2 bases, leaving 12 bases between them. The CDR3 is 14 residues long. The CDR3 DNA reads TGCGCCAGCCGGCCGGTCGGAAACACCGGGGAGCTGTTTTTT. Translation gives CASRPVGNTGELFF.